This T cell receptor (beta chain) was observed in a study of blood T cell repertoires in COVID-19. Study-wide background: COVID-19 samples from acute and convalescent phases originated in the United States, Italy and Spain. T cells, B-cell-depleted T cells, or PBMCs provided the cDNA or gDNA that served as material.

The germline gives CDR1 ENHRY, CDR2 SYGVKD. CDR3 size: 13 residues. Trimming removed 6 bases from V and 6 bases from J; junction bases left unmatched: 3. Enrolment of Seattle patients took place during active infection, and they were followed longitudinally. Authors' methods: Amplification from reference gene primers served as the basis for estimated nucleated cell counts. Sequenced by immunoSEQ multiplex PCR; TCRdb stores in-frame clones only, minus some. The D gene and trimming were derived from the DNA, and the V and J assignments and clone size from that table. In the table there are 300,000 to 350,000 clones, roughly 89% of which are singletons.

This chain joins TRBV10-3 and TRBJ1-2; 11 bases fit TRBD1. Source material: peripheral blood. The origin of this receptor is a young man with COVID-19, enrolled during active disease. Here the CDR3 reads CAISGQGADGYTF. The CDR3 DNA is TGTGCCATCAGCGGACAGGGGGCAGATGGCTACACCTTC.